This T cell receptor (beta chain) came from a study of blood T cell repertoires in COVID-19. For the study at large: PBMCs, B-cell-depleted T cells, or T cells were the source of the cDNA or gDNA that made up the material.

TCRdb keeps only in-frame clones here, not all; method: immunoSEQ multiplex PCR. The sample consists of under 400,000 clones, approximately 88% of them appearing once. Seattle patient enrollment occurred during active infection, with longitudinal follow-up thereafter. The CDR3 contains 14 residues. Germline V lookup: CDR1 LNHDA, CDR2 SQIVND (reference sequence). V lost 5 bases and J lost 8; bases outside the gene matches: 5. This sequence was found in a woman under 40 with COVID-19, enrolled during active disease. This chain uses TRBV19 with TRBJ1-6, with 8 bases lining up with TRBD1. The specimen was peripheral blood. The CDR3 protein is CASSGQGVYSPLHF. CDR3 coding DNA: TGTGCCAGTAGTGGACAGGGAGTTTATTCACCCCTCCACTTT.